The present T cell receptor beta chain was sequenced within a study of T cells expressing NK-cell markers. Study information: Among eight sequenced donors, seven carried HCMV seropositivity while one was seronegative.

TCRdb processed the 5' RACE reads again and assigns one entry to each CDR3 protein, with no DNA. This sample's table has around 470,000 distinct CDR3 sequences. Germline V gene lookup returns CDR1 KGHSH and CDR2 LQKENI. This CDR3 spans 19 amino acids. The sample was blood T cells: a sorted CD56 or NKG2C T cell subset, CD4+ or CD8+ T cells, or bulk PBMC T cells (not recorded which). The V call is TRBV18, the J call TRBJ2-5; TCRdb selects TRBD2, and the lack of DNA leaves this call unchecked. The clonotype comes from a woman aged 50 to 60 in good health. This CDR3 is CASSRKGGLAGGGQETQYF.